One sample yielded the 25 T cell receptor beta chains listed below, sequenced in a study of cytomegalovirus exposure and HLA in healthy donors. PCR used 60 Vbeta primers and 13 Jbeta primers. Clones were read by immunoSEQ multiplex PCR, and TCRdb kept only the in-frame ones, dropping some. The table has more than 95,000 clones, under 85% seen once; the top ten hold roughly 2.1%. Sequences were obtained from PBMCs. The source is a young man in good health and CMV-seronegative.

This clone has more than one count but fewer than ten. The CDR3 reads CSVERQLNEQFF. The CDR3 DNA is TGCAGCGTTGAGAGGCAGCTCAATGAGCAGTTCTTC. The rearrangement joins TRBV29-1 to TRBJ2-1, with D hard to call. Germline-derived CDR1 and CDR2 are SQVTM and ANQGSEA. Trimming took off 3 bases at V and 6 bases at J, with 9 bases between the two ends. The CDR3 has 12 amino acids.

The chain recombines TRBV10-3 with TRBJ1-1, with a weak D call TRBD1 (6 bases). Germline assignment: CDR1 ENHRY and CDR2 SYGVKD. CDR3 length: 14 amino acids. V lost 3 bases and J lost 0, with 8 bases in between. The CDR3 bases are TGTGCCATCAGTGAAGGACAGATGAACACTGAAGCTTTCTTT. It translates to CAISEGQMNTEAFF.

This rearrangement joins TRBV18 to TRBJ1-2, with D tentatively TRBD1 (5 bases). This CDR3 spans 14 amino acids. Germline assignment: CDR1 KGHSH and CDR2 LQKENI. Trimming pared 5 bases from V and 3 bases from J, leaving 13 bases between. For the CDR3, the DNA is TGTGCCAGCTCATCCTTGGGGGGAGACTATGGCTACACCTTC. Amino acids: CASSSLGGDYGYTF.

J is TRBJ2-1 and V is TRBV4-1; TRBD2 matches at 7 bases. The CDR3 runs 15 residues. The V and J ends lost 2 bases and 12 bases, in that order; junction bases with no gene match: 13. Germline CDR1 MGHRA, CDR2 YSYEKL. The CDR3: CASSQMNSGPQGQFF. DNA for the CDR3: TGCGCCAGCAGCCAAATGAATAGCGGGCCCCAGGGGCAGTTCTTC.

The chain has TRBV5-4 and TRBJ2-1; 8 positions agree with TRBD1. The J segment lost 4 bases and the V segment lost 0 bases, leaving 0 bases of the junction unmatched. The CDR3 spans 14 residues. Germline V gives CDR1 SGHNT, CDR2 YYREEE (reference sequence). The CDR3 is CASSLGQGYNEQFF. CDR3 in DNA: TGTGCCAGCAGCTTGGGACAGGGGTACAATGAGCAGTTCTTC.

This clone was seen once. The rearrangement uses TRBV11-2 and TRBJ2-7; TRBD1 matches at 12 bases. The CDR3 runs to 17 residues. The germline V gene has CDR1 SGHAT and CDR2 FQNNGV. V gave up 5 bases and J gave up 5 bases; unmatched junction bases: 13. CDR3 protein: CASSAKGTGGGFDEQYF. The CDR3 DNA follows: TGTGCCAGCAGCGCCAAGGGGACAGGGGGCGGTTTTGACGAGCAGTACTTC.

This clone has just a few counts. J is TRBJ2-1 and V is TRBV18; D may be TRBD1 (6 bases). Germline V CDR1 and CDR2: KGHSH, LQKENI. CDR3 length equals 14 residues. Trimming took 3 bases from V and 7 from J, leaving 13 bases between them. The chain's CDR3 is CASSPRGRGNEQFF. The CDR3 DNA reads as TGTGCCAGCTCACCCAGGGGAAGAGGGAATGAGCAGTTCTTC.

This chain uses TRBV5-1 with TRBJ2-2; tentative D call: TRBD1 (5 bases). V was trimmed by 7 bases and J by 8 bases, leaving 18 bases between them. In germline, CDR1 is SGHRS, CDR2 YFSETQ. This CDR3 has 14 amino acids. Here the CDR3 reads CASAPHQGSGELFF. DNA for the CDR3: TGCGCCAGCGCCCCCCATCAGGGATCGGGGGAGCTGTTTTTT.

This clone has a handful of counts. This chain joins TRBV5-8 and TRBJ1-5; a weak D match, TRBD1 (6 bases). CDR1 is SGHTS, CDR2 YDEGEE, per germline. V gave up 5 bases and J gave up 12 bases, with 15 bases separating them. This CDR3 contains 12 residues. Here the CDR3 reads CASSSRGEGQHF. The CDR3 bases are TGTGCCAGCAGTTCAAGGGGGGAGGGCCAGCATTTT.

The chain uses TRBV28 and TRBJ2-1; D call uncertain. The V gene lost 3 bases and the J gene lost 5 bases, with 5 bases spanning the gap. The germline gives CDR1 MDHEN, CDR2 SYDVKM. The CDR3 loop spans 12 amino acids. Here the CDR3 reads CASSLSNNEQFF. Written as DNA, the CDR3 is TGTGCCAGCAGTTTGTCCAACAATGAGCAGTTCTTC.

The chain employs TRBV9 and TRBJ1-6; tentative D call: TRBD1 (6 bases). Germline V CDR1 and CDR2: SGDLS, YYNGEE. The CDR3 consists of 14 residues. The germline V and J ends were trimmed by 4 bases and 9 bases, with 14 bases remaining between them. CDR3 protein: CASSPYRVGSPLHF. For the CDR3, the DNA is TGTGCCAGCAGCCCCTACAGGGTAGGTTCACCCCTCCACTTT.

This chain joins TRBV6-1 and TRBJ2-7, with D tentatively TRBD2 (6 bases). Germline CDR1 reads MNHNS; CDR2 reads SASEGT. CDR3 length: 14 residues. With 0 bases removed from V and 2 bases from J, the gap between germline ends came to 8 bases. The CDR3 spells CASSEAGGTYEQYF. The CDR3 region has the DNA TGTGCCAGCAGTGAAGCGGGAGGCACCTACGAGCAGTACTTC.

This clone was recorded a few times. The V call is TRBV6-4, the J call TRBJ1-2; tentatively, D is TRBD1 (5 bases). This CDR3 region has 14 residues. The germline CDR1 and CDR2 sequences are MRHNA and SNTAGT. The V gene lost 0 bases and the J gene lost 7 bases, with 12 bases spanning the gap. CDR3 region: CASSDSKGNTGYTF. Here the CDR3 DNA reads TGTGCCAGCAGTGACTCGAAGGGGAATACTGGCTACACCTTC.

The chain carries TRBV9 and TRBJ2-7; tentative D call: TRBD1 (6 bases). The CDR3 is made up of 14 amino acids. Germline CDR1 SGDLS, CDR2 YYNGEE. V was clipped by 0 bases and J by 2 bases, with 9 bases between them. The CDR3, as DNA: TGTGCCAGCAGCGTAGACCAGGGGCCCTACGAGCAGTACTTC. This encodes CASSVDQGPYEQYF. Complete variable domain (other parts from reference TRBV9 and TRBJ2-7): DSGVTQTPKHLITATGQRVTLRCSPRSGDLSVYWYQQSLDQGLQFLIQYYNGEERAKGNILERFSAQQFPDLHSELNLSSLELGDSALYFCASSVDQGPYEQYFGPGTRLTVT.

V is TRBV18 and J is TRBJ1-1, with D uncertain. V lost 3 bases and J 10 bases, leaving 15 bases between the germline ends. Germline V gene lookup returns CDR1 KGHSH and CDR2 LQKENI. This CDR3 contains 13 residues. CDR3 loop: CASSPRDEEAAFF. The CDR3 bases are TGTGCCAGCTCACCCCGTGACGAGGAGGCAGCTTTCTTT.

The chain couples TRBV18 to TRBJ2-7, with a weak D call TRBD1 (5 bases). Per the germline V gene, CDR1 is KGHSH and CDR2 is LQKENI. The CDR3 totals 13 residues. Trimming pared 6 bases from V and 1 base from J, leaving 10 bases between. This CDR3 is CASSRQSSYEQYF. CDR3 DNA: TGTGCCAGCTCGCGACAGTCGTCCTACGAGCAGTACTTC.

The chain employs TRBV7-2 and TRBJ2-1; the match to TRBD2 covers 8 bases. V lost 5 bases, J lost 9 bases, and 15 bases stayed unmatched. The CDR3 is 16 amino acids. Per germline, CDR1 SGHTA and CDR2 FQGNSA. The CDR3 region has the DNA TGTGCCAGCAGCCCGAGGACTAGCCGGGGAGTCGGTGAGCAGTTCTTC. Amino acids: CASSPRTSRGVGEQFF.

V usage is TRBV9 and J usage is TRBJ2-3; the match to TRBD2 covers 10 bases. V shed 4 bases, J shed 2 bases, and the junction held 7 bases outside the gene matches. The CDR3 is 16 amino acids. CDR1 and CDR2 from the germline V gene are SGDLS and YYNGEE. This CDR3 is CASSPWTSGNTDTQYF. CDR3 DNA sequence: TGTGCCAGCAGCCCCTGGACTAGCGGTAACACAGATACGCAGTATTTT. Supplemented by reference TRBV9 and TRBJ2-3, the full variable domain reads DSGVTQTPKHLITATGQRVTLRCSPRSGDLSVYWYQQSLDQGLQFLIQYYNGEERAKGNILERFSAQQFPDLHSELNLSSLELGDSALYFCASSPWTSGNTDTQYFGPGTRLTVL.

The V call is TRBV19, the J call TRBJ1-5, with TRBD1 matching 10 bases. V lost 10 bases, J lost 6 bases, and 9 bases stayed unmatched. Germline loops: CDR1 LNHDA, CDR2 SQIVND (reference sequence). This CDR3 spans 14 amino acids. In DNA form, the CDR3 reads TGTGCCACCCGACAGGGGGCGTTCGCTCAGCCCCAGCATTTT. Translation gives CATRQGAFAQPQHF. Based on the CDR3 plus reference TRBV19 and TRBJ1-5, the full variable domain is DGGITQSPKYLFRKEGQNVTLSCEQNLNHDAMYWYRQDPGQGLRLIYYSQIVNDFQKGDIAEGYSVSREKKESFPLTVTSAQKNPTAFYLCATRQGAFAQPQHFGDGTRLSIL.

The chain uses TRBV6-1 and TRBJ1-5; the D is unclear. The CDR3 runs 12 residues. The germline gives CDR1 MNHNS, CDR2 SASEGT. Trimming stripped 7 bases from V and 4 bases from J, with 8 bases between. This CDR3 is CASKSGNQPQHF. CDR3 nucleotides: TGTGCCAGCAAATCGGGAAATCAGCCCCAGCATTTT.

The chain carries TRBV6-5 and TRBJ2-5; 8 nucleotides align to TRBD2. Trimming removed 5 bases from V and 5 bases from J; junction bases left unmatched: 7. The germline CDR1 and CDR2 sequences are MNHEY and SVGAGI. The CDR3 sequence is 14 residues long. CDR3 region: CASSIRLARETQYF. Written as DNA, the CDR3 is TGTGCCAGCAGTATCCGACTAGCGAGGGAGACCCAGTACTTC.

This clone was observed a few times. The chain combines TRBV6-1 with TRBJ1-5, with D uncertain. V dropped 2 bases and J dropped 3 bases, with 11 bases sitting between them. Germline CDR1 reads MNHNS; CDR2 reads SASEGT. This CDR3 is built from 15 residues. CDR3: CASSESHSYNQPQHF. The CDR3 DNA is TGTGCCAGCAGTGAATCTCACAGCTACAATCAGCCCCAGCATTTT.

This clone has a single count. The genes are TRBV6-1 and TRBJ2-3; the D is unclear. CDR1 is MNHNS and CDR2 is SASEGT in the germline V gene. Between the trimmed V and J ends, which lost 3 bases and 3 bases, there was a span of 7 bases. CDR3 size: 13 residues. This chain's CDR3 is CASSDHLTDTQYF. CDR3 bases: TGTGCCAGCAGTGATCATCTAACAGATACGCAGTATTTT.

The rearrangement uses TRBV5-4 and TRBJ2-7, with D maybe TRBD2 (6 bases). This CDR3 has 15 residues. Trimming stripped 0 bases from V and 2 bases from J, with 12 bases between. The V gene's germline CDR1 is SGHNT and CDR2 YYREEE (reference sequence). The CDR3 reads CASSLVSSATYEQYF. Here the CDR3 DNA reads TGTGCCAGCAGCTTGGTGTCTAGCGCGACCTACGAGCAGTACTTC. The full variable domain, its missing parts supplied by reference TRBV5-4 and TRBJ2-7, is ETGVTQSPTHLIKTRGQQVTLRCSSQSGHNTVSWYQQALGQGPQFIFQYYREEENGRGNFPPRFSGLQFPNYSSELNVNALELDDSALYLCASSLVSSATYEQYFGPGTRLTVT.

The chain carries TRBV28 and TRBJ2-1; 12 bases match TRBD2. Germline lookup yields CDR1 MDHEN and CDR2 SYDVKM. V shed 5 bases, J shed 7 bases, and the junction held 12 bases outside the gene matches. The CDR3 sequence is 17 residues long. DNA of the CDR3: TGTGCCAGCAGTCCTCGGACTAGCGGGAAGGTATTGAATGAGCAGTTCTTC. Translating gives CASSPRTSGKVLNEQFF.